Below, 23 T cell receptor beta chains from the same sample are listed, as sequenced in a study of cytotoxic CD8 clonotypes in ibrutinib-treated CLL. The assay was immunoSEQ multiplex PCR, and TCRdb's table has in-frame clones only and misses some. The table includes 53,000 or so clones, about 54% detected once. This sample comprised PBMCs, obtained at disease progression, from a patient treated with ibrutinib. Source of these receptors: a human donor with chronic lymphocytic leukemia.

The rearrangement uses TRBV27 and TRBJ1-5, with no clear D. Germline CDR1 reads MNHEY; CDR2 reads SMNVEV (reference sequence). This CDR3 region has 12 residues. V was trimmed by 3 bases and J by 6 bases, leaving 6 bases between them. The CDR3 sequence is CASSFNGQPQHF. DNA for the CDR3: TGTGCCAGCAGTTTTAACGGTCAGCCCCAGCATTTT.

The chain recombines TRBV20-1 with TRBJ2-7, with D maybe TRBD1 (5 bases). CDR1 is DFQATT and CDR2 is SNEGSKA in the germline V gene (reference sequence). CDR3 length equals 11 residues. The germline V and J ends were trimmed by 7 bases and 2 bases, with 9 bases remaining between them. The CDR3 bases are TGCAGTGGCCAGGGTCCCTACGAGCAGTACTTC. This translates into CSGQGPYEQYF.

CDR3 nucleotide sequence: TGCAGCGTTGAAGATCGACGGGGCGCCTATGGCTACACCTTC. Its translation: CSVEDRRGAYGYTF. This chain connects TRBV29-1 to TRBJ1-2; perhaps TRBD1 as D (5 bases). The CDR3 runs to 14 residues. From germline, CDR1 is SQVTM and CDR2 ANQGSEA. V was clipped by 0 bases and J by 4 bases, with 12 bases between them.

There are a few counts of this clone. This chain joins TRBV28 and TRBJ2-7, with D perhaps TRBD1 (5 bases). The CDR3 runs 14 residues. CDR1 is MDHEN and CDR2 is SYDVKM in the germline V gene. Trimming cost V 3 bases and J 2 bases, with 11 bases left between them. DNA for the CDR3: TGTGCCAGCAGTTTTGCAGGGTCAGCCTACGAGCAGTACTTC. Protein: CASSFAGSAYEQYF.

The gene calls are TRBV5-5 and TRBJ1-1; D is undetermined. The CDR3 contains 13 residues. Trimming left V 4 bases short and J 3 bases short, with 10 bases between. From germline, CDR1 is SGHKS and CDR2 YYEKEE (reference sequence). DNA of the CDR3: TGTGCCAGCAGCCTCGTTTTCGACACTGAAGCTTTCTTT. This sequence encodes CASSLVFDTEAFF.

This clone was seen repeatedly, ten times or more. For the CDR3, the DNA is TGCAGTGCTAGTGAGGGCGGGGAGCTGTTTTTT. Its protein is CSASEGGELFF. The V gene is TRBV20-1, the J gene TRBJ2-2, with D possibly matching TRBD2 (5 bases). Germline CDR1 and CDR2: DFQATT and SNEGSKA (reference sequence). This CDR3 comprises 11 residues. V lost 3 bases to trimming and J lost 7 bases, with 6 bases between them.

J is TRBJ1-1 and V is TRBV7-9; D may be TRBD1 (6 bases). The V and J ends lost 5 bases and 3 bases respectively, with 19 bases between them. Germline-derived CDR1 and CDR2 are SEHNR and FQNEAQ (reference sequence). The CDR3 has 16 residues. CDR3 DNA: TGTGCCAGCAGCCCACCCGGGGTAGGGGGTCACACTGAAGCTTTCTTT. This sequence encodes CASSPPGVGGHTEAFF.

This clone was found a few times. J is TRBJ2-7 and V is TRBV5-1, with 7 bases identical to TRBD2. Germline loops: CDR1 SGHRS, CDR2 YFSETQ. With 0 bases clipped from V and 1 base from J, the junction kept 7 bases outside the gene matches. The CDR3 is 16 residues long. The CDR3 DNA reads TGCGCCAGCAGCTTGGTGTTCGGGGGGTCGTCCTACGAGCAGTACTTC. Translating it yields CASSLVFGGSSYEQYF. Supplemented by reference TRBV5-1 and TRBJ2-7, the full variable domain reads KAGVTQTPRYLIKTRGQQVTLSCSPISGHRSVSWYQQTPGQGLQFLFEYFSETQRNKGNFPGRFSGRQFSNSRSEMNVSTLELGDSALYLCASSLVFGGSSYEQYFGPGTRLTVT.

This clone was seen more than once but under ten times. This sequence joins TRBV4-3 and TRBJ1-2; 9 bases fit TRBD1. The V gene end was trimmed by 3 bases and the J gene end by 3 bases; junction bases not matched to a gene: 2. Germline loops: CDR1 LGHNA, CDR2 YSLEER. The CDR3 spans 14 residues. CDR3 amino acids: CASSQGQGYYGYTF. The CDR3 coding sequence is TGCGCCAGCAGCCAGGGACAGGGATACTATGGCTACACCTTC.

A remark on this clone: The sample carries other DNA sequences with the same CDR3. The CDR3: CASSRDRGYEQYF. CDR3 DNA sequence: TGTGCCAGCTCCCGGGACAGGGGTTACGAGCAGTACTTC. The V call is TRBV27, the J call TRBJ2-7; 10 nucleotides align to TRBD1. Germline V gene sequence: CDR1 MNHEY, CDR2 SMNVEV (reference sequence). The V segment lost 8 bases and the J segment 4 bases; nucleotides outside the gene matches: 5. This CDR3 spans 13 amino acids.

V and J are TRBV7-2 and TRBJ2-1; TRBD2 is a possible D gene (6 bases). The V gene lost 5 bases and the J gene lost 1 base, with 21 bases spanning the gap. The CDR3 totals 18 residues. Germline V gives CDR1 SGHTA, CDR2 FQGNSA. The CDR3 region is CASSRWVSVAASYNEQFF. CDR3 nucleotide sequence: TGTGCCAGCAGCCGCTGGGTTTCGGTAGCGGCTTCCTACAATGAGCAGTTCTTC.

V and J are TRBV9 and TRBJ1-2, with 7 bases aligning to TRBD1. The CDR3 covers 14 residues. The J segment lost 8 bases and the V segment lost 0 bases, leaving 7 bases of the junction unmatched. Germline V lookup: CDR1 SGDLS, CDR2 YYNGEE. DNA of the CDR3: TGTGCCAGCAGCGTAGACGACAGGGTCGGAGGCTACACCTTC. This codes for CASSVDDRVGGYTF.

The chain links TRBV6-5 to TRBJ1-1; D uncertain. This CDR3 is 15 amino acids long. The germline gives CDR1 MNHEY, CDR2 SVGAGI. The V end lost 2 bases, the J end lost 0 bases, and 10 bases lay between the germline ends. The CDR3 sequence is CASSYLSLLNTEAFF. In DNA, the CDR3 is TGTGCCAGCAGTTACCTTTCACTCCTGAACACTGAAGCTTTCTTT.

The chain is built from TRBV16 and TRBJ2-1, with D unresolved. The V and J ends lost 1 base and 10 bases respectively, with 8 bases between them. The germline CDR1 and CDR2 sequences are KGHSY and FQNENV. The CDR3 runs to 12 residues. CDR3 protein: CASSQYPEEQFF. In DNA, the CDR3 is TGTGCCAGCAGCCAATACCCGGAAGAGCAGTTCTTC.

The chain couples TRBV6-9 to TRBJ2-7; D uncertain. Trimming removed 5 bases at V and 3 bases at J, with 5 bases between. The length of the CDR3 is 11 residues. Germline V gene sequence: CDR1 MNHGY, CDR2 SVAAGI. CDR3 DNA sequence: TGTGCCAGCAGTAAGATCTACGAGCAGTACTTC. Amino acid sequence: CASSKIYEQYF.

This clone has just a few counts. The chain joins TRBV19 to TRBJ1-2, with D unclear. The CDR3 is 11 residues long. V lost 8 bases and J lost 4, with 8 bases in between. Germline-derived CDR1 and CDR2 are LNHDA and SQIVND (reference sequence). The CDR3 sequence: CASQKTYGYTF. In nucleotides, the CDR3 is TGTGCCAGTCAGAAGACCTATGGCTACACCTTC.

The rearrangement uses TRBV11-2 and TRBJ2-5; D is unclear. Germline CDR1 SGHAT, CDR2 FQNNGV. CDR3 length equals 12 residues. Trimming stripped 5 bases from V and 6 bases from J, with 10 bases between. The DNA for the CDR3 is TGTGCCAGCAGCCCCGCCGGCCAGACCCAGTACTTC. This encodes CASSPAGQTQYF. The full variable domain, with the rest looked up from reference TRBV11-2 and TRBJ2-5, is EAGVAQSPRYKIIEKRQSVAFWCNPISGHATLYWYQQILGQGPKLLIQFQNNGVVDDSQLPKDRFSAERLKGVDSTLKIQPAKLEDSAVYLCASSPAGQTQYFGPGTRLLVL.

The chain combines TRBV18 with TRBJ1-4; 9 bases are shared with TRBD1. The V and J ends lost 3 bases and 5 bases, in that order; junction bases with no gene match: 10. The CDR3 is made up of 17 amino acids. Germline CDR1 reads KGHSH; CDR2 reads LQKENI. The CDR3 reads CASSPLGTGTGNEKLFF. Written as DNA, the CDR3 is TGTGCCAGCTCACCCCTAGGGACAGGGACCGGGAATGAAAAACTGTTTTTT.

The V call is TRBV19, the J call TRBJ2-7, with D maybe TRBD2 (5 bases). The ends were cut back, 6 bases at V and 5 bases at J, with 14 bases in the middle. The CDR3 has 13 amino acids. Germline V lookup: CDR1 LNHDA, CDR2 SQIVND (reference sequence). The CDR3 here is CASRARHGDEQYF. For the CDR3, the DNA is TGTGCCAGTAGGGCCCGTCACGGGGACGAGCAGTACTTC.

CDR3: CASKRLAGVSGELFF. CDR3 bases: TGTGCCAGCAAAAGACTAGCGGGAGTGTCCGGGGAGCTGTTTTTT. The chain carries TRBV6-5 and TRBJ2-2; 12 bases match TRBD2. Germline CDR1 reads MNHEY; CDR2 reads SVGAGI. Trimming cost V 7 bases and J 6 bases; bases outside gene matches: 6. The CDR3 length is 15 residues.

This clone was recorded at least ten times. The rearrangement links TRBV6-1 to TRBJ2-7, with 8 bases identical to TRBD2. Trimming cost V 11 bases and J 1 base; bases outside gene matches: 7. The CDR3 contains 13 residues. Germline loops: CDR1 MNHNS, CDR2 SASEGT. The CDR3 region has the DNA TGTGCCGGGACAATAGCGGGATCCTACGAGCAGTACTTC. It specifies CAGTIAGSYEQYF.

This clone was seen only a few times. The chain recombines TRBV27 with TRBJ1-2; D gene unclear. This CDR3 spans 14 amino acids. The V gene's germline CDR1 is MNHEY and CDR2 SMNVEV (reference sequence). Trimming stripped 5 bases from V and 5 bases from J, with 15 bases between. CDR3 in DNA: TGTGCCAGCAGTCCGGCGTCACTTAGGTATGGCTACACCTTC. It translates to CASSPASLRYGYTF.

In DNA form, the CDR3 reads TGTGCCAGCAGCGCAGGGGTGCCGTTCTATGAGCAGTTCTTC. Translation gives CASSAGVPFYEQFF. The V and J genes are TRBV7-2 and TRBJ2-1, with TRBD1 as a possible D gene (6 bases). Per the germline V gene, CDR1 is SGHTA and CDR2 is FQGNSA. This CDR3 is built from 14 residues. Trimming took off 5 bases at V and 8 bases at J, with 16 bases between the two ends.